This TCR beta chain was identified during a study of CD8 T cells in Susac syndrome. The authors reverse transcribed 0.5 to 1 ug RNA with random hexamers. Multiplex immunoSEQ PCR targeted 54 Vbeta and 13 Jbeta TCR beta segments. TCRdb re-analysed the immunoSEQ multiplex PCR reads in MiXCR, keeping a single row per CDR3 protein. Among 180,000 or so distinct CDR3 sequences listed, just under 95% were seen once. A remark on this clonotype: As yet, its antigen is unknown.

Study findings and constraints: The relatively small number of individuals in the TCR sequencing and HLA analysis was acknowledged by the study.

This CDR3 contains 14 residues. Looked up from germline, CDR1 is DFQATT and CDR2 is SNEGSKA (reference sequence). Trimming took 3 bases from V and 5 from J, leaving 14 bases between them. It was healthy donors who served as the controls, matched for age and sex. Material: CD4+ T cells from PBMCs. The clonotype originates from a human donor in good health. The V and J genes are TRBV20-1 and TRBJ2-1; D may correspond to TRBD1 or TRBD2 (5 bases each). The CDR3 is CSASGDQDDNEQFF. In nucleotides, the CDR3 is TGCAGTGCTAGCGGGGACCAAGACGACAATGAGCAGTTCTTC.